These 19 T cell receptor beta chains were sequenced from one sample in a study of shared clonotypes between healthy human individuals (dated by TCRdb to about 2020). Receptor amplification or capture employed the immunoSEQ multiplex PCR assay. TCRdb re-hosts the immuneACCESS table, in-frame sequences only. Its copies lack some clones; in the studies checked, an unresolved V gene accounts for under half of them, and the cause for the rest is not known. This sample has 2.3 million or so clones in its table, and about 92% of those were observed once. Clones ranked in the top ten supply about 0.41% of the sample. The source material was naive CD4+ T cells from PBMCs. Sample cell subset or site, as interpreted from the label and publication: CD45RA+ positively selected. These receptors were taken from a man in his late teens or twenties in good health. Some clones in this sample may be carry-over from other donors' samples.

This clone showed up just a few times. The chain couples TRBV27 to TRBJ2-1; 7 bases map to TRBD1. The length of the CDR3 is 16 residues. The V gene's germline CDR1 is MNHEY and CDR2 SMNVEV (reference sequence). The V and J ends lost 6 bases and 5 bases, in that order; junction bases with no gene match: 13. This chain's CDR3 is CASRKQGWFGHNEQFF. CDR3 coding DNA: TGTGCCAGCAGGAAACAGGGGTGGTTTGGCCACAATGAGCAGTTCTTC.

The gene calls are TRBV2 and TRBJ2-1; possibly TRBD1 for D (6 bases). CDR3 length: 12 amino acids. CDR1 is SNHLY and CDR2 is FYNNEI in the germline V gene. Trimming removed 6 bases from V and 8 bases from J, with 11 bases in between. The CDR3: CASSTQGDEQFF. The CDR3 bases are TGTGCCAGCAGCACACAGGGAGATGAGCAGTTCTTC.

The chain has TRBV30 and TRBJ1-2; D is perhaps TRBD1 (5 bases). Trimming stripped 1 base from V and 3 bases from J, with 9 bases between. There are 13 residues in the CDR3. From germline, CDR1 is GTSNPN and CDR2 SVGIG (reference sequence). The CDR3 spells CAWSDGGDYGYTF. In DNA form, the CDR3 reads TGTGCCTGGAGTGACGGAGGGGACTATGGCTACACCTTC.

This rearrangement joins TRBV11-3 to TRBJ2-3, with D tentatively TRBD1 (6 bases). The CDR3 contains 13 residues. The V end was cut by 5 bases, the J end by 4 bases, with 10 bases between. CDR1 SGHNT and CDR2 YENEEA come from the germline V gene. The CDR3 spells CASSGPGADTQYF. Written as DNA, the CDR3 is TGTGCCAGCAGCGGTCCAGGGGCAGATACGCAGTATTTT.

V gene TRBV7-9 combines with J gene TRBJ2-2; unclear D gene. V was clipped by 1 base and J by 7 bases, with 7 bases between them. The CDR3 has 13 residues. Germline loops: CDR1 SEHNR, CDR2 FQNEAQ (reference sequence). The CDR3 region is CASSLVLGGELFF. The CDR3 bases are TGTGCCAGCAGCTTAGTCCTTGGCGGGGAGCTGTTTTTT.

The chain couples TRBV29-1 to TRBJ2-7; D not certain. This CDR3 has 13 residues. Germline values: CDR1 SQVTM, CDR2 ANQGSEA. V was pared by 4 bases and J by 2 bases, with 12 bases between. The CDR3 region is CSVVGVPTYEQYF. The CDR3 bases are TGCAGCGTTGTTGGCGTACCCACCTACGAGCAGTACTTC.

This clone has only one observation. This chain uses TRBV5-3 with TRBJ2-4, with 10 nucleotides matching TRBD2. TRBV5-3 is marked as an open reading frame, function uncertain. The CDR3 length is 18 residues. Trimming cost V 0 bases and J 1 base; bases outside gene matches: 7. The CDR3 DNA sequence: TGTGCCAGAAGCTTGGCGGATCTAGCGGGAGTTGCCAAAAACATTCAGTACTTC. This translates into CARSLADLAGVAKNIQYF.

The CDR3 nucleotides read TGTGCCAGCAGTTTCCCGAGACTAGCGGTATGGGGTACCTACAATGAGCAGTTCTTC. It codes for CASSFPRLAVWGTYNEQFF. The J gene is TRBJ2-1, the V gene TRBV28; 9 nucleotides match TRBD2. The CDR3 loop spans 19 amino acids. V lost 3 bases, J lost 2 bases, and 14 bases stayed unmatched. CDR1 and CDR2 (germline): MDHEN, SYDVKM. The full variable domain, its missing parts supplied by reference TRBV28 and TRBJ2-1, is DVKVTQSSRYLVKRTGEKVFLECVQDMDHENMFWYRQDPGLGLRLIYFSYDVKMKEKGDIPEGYSVSREKKERFSLILESASTNQTSMYLCASSFPRLAVWGTYNEQFFGPGTRLTVL.

The chain couples TRBV7-2 to TRBJ2-1; no clear D gene. V dropped 2 bases and J dropped 4 bases, with 9 bases sitting between them. In germline, CDR1 is SGHTA, CDR2 FQGNSA. The CDR3 loop spans 14 amino acids. In nucleotides, the CDR3 is TGTGCCAGCAGCTTAAACCGGCTGTACAATGAGCAGTTCTTC. As protein: CASSLNRLYNEQFF.

The chain uses TRBV5-1 and TRBJ2-5, with D maybe TRBD2 (5 bases). The CDR3 has 15 residues. V lost 3 bases to trimming and J lost 5 bases, with 17 bases between them. Per the germline V gene, CDR1 is SGHRS and CDR2 is YFSETQ. CDR3 residues: CASSSLRLAEETQYF. CDR3 DNA: TGCGCCAGCAGCTCCCTCAGGCTAGCAGAGGAGACCCAGTACTTC.

This clone came up once. The CDR3 sequence is CASSVYDGTYYGYTF. CDR3 bases: TGTGCCAGCAGTGTATATGACGGGACCTACTATGGCTACACCTTC. This sequence joins TRBV6-1 and TRBJ1-2; TRBD1 is a possible D gene (5 bases). Deletions cut 4 bases from V and 3 bases from J, with 15 bases between. CDR1 and CDR2 (germline): MNHNS, SASEGT. This CDR3 is 15 amino acids long.

The chain joins TRBV28 to TRBJ2-2; D remains unclear. Germline-derived CDR1 and CDR2 are MDHEN and SYDVKM. The CDR3 sequence is 16 residues long. The V and J ends lost 2 bases and 1 base respectively, with 11 bases between them. As DNA, the CDR3 is TGTGCCAGCAGTTTAATTCCCGGGCAGAACACCGGGGAGCTGTTTTTT. Translated, it gives CASSLIPGQNTGELFF.

V and J are TRBV4-1 and TRBJ2-1; weak D call: TRBD2 (5 bases). The CDR3 loop spans 15 amino acids. V lost 4 bases to trimming and J lost 9 bases, with 19 bases between them. Germline CDR1 is MGHRA and CDR2 is YSYEKL. The CDR3 DNA is TGCGCCAGCAGCCGTTTCCCTCAAGATCGGGGTGAGCAGTTCTTC. Its protein product is CASSRFPQDRGEQFF.

The chain uses TRBV28 and TRBJ1-6; 7 bases line up with TRBD1. CDR1 is MDHEN and CDR2 is SYDVKM in the germline V gene. The CDR3 runs 15 residues. The V and J ends lost 5 bases and 2 bases, in that order; junction bases with no gene match: 3. DNA of the CDR3: TGTGCCAGCAGTCGGACAGGCCCCTATAATTCACCCCTCCACTTT. Protein: CASSRTGPYNSPLHF.

This sequence joins TRBV19 and TRBJ2-3; D uncertain. Germline V gene lookup returns CDR1 LNHDA and CDR2 SQIVND (reference sequence). Trimming removed 5 bases from V and 9 bases from J, with 18 bases in between. This CDR3 has 14 residues. The CDR3 DNA follows: TGTGCCAGTAGTTCACCGCAGGTGTCTCTAACGCAGTATTTT. It translates to CASSSPQVSLTQYF.

The chain links TRBV29-1 to TRBJ2-1; no reliable D call. CDR1 and CDR2 from the germline V gene are SQVTM and ANQGSEA. CDR3 size: 12 residues. Trimming took off 8 bases at V and 0 bases at J, with 8 bases between the two ends. The CDR3 loop reads CSLVVSYNEQFF. The DNA of the CDR3 is TGCAGCCTGGTGGTCTCCTACAATGAGCAGTTCTTC.

The CDR3 region has the DNA TGCAGCGTCGGAACAGGGACAGGCACAGATACGCAGTATTTT. This sequence encodes CSVGTGTGTDTQYF. The rearrangement uses TRBV29-1 and TRBJ2-3, with 7 positions matching TRBD1. Germline loops: CDR1 SQVTM, CDR2 ANQGSEA. The CDR3 runs 14 residues. With 6 bases clipped from V and 1 base from J, the junction kept 7 bases outside the gene matches.

About this clone: This CDR3 is also generated by other DNA sequences in the sample. The chain is built from TRBV18 and TRBJ2-2; D not resolved. In germline, CDR1 is KGHSH, CDR2 LQKENI. The CDR3 loop spans 16 amino acids. The V end lost 2 bases, the J end lost 0 bases, and 10 bases lay between the germline ends. DNA for the CDR3: TGTGCCAGCTCACCAAGAGATTCCGCGAACACCGGGGAGCTGTTTTTT. Its protein product is CASSPRDSANTGELFF.

This sequence joins TRBV6-1 and TRBJ2-1, with 9 nucleotides matching TRBD1. J gave up 9 bases and V 4 bases, and 10 bases lay outside the gene matches. Germline V gene lookup returns CDR1 MNHNS and CDR2 SASEGT. There are 15 residues in the CDR3. The CDR3 region has the DNA TGTGCCAGCAGTGCGGGACAGGGTCGTTCCGGTGAGCAGTTCTTC. Protein product: CASSAGQGRSGEQFF.